The 19 T cell receptor beta chains in this list originate from one sample, sequenced in a study of blood T cell repertoires in COVID-19. The repertoire was sequenced with immunoSEQ multiplex PCR; TCRdb's copy has only in-frame clones and lacks some. The sample includes under 30,000 clones, 89% of them seen just once. Specimen: peripheral blood. The source of these receptors is a human donor in a cohort sampled during active COVID-19.

This chain joins TRBV7-9 and TRBJ1-1, with TRBD1 matching over 8 bases. The junction had 9 bases not matched to a gene; V was cut back by 5 bases and J by 4 bases. The CDR3 runs 15 residues. CDR1 is SEHNR, CDR2 FQNEAQ, per germline (reference sequence). The CDR3 DNA reads TGTGCCAGCAGCCTGGACAGGGTAATGGCCACTGAAGCTTTCTTT. Translated, it gives CASSLDRVMATEAFF.

The chain links TRBV30 to TRBJ2-7; D gene unclear. The CDR3 is 14 amino acids. Germline-derived CDR1 and CDR2 are GTSNPN and SVGIG (reference sequence). Trimming pared 0 bases from V and 4 bases from J, leaving 13 bases between. CDR3 sequence reads: CAWSVSNRRYEQYF. In nucleotides, the CDR3 is TGTGCCTGGAGTGTTTCGAACAGAAGATACGAGCAGTACTTC.

The chain combines TRBV6-2 or TRBV6-3 with TRBJ2-1, with D possibly being TRBD2 (5 bases). Germline values: CDR1 MNHEY, CDR2 SVGEGT. This CDR3 contains 15 residues. V lost 2 bases to trimming and J lost 5 bases, with 13 bases between them. CDR3 protein: CASSYPRAGNNEQFF. Written as DNA, the CDR3 is TGTGCCAGCAGTTACCCGAGGGCCGGGAACAATGAGCAGTTCTTC.

The chain recombines TRBV28 with TRBJ1-4; 8 bases are a match to TRBD1. From germline, CDR1 is MDHEN and CDR2 SYDVKM. The J segment lost 8 bases and the V segment lost 4 bases, leaving 6 bases of the junction unmatched. This CDR3 comprises 14 residues. CDR3 loop: CASSSDREDEKLFF. Here the CDR3 DNA reads TGTGCCAGCAGTTCGGACAGGGAGGACGAAAAACTGTTTTTT. Full variable domain (outside the CDR3, taken from reference TRBV28 and TRBJ1-4): DVKVTQSSRYLVKRTGEKVFLECVQDMDHENMFWYRQDPGLGLRLIYFSYDVKMKEKGDIPEGYSVSREKKERFSLILESASTNQTSMYLCASSSDREDEKLFFGSGTQLSVL.

V and J are TRBV20-1 and TRBJ1-2; 7 bases agree with TRBD1. J was trimmed by 7 bases and V by 3 bases; bases with no gene match: 5. The germline gives CDR1 DFQATT, CDR2 SNEGSKA (reference sequence). The CDR3 covers 12 residues. The CDR3, as DNA: TGCAGTGCTAGTGGACAGGCGGCTGGCTACACCTTC. Translation gives CSASGQAAGYTF.

As regards this clone: One end of the junction varies from germline; a read error may be responsible. The chain carries TRBV4-2 and TRBJ2-5, with D perhaps TRBD2 (6 bases). CDR1 is LGHNA, CDR2 YNFKEQ, per germline. CDR3 length: 16 residues. The CDR3 DNA reads TGTGCCAGCAGACAAGGGAATAGCGGCTCACAAGAGACCCAGTACTTC. The encoded protein is CASRQGNSGSQETQYF.

The rearrangement uses TRBV5-1 and TRBJ1-6; TRBD1 matches at 7 bases. The CDR3 length is 14 residues. V was pared by 0 bases and J by 9 bases, with 3 bases of the junction left unmatched. Germline CDR1 is SGHRS and CDR2 is YFSETQ. CDR3 in DNA: TGCGCCAGCAGCTTGGGACAGGGAGCTTCACCCCTCCACTTT. Encoded protein: CASSLGQGASPLHF. Full variable domain (rest looked up from reference TRBV5-1 and TRBJ1-6): KAGVTQTPRYLIKTRGQQVTLSCSPISGHRSVSWYQQTPGQGLQFLFEYFSETQRNKGNFPGRFSGRQFSNSRSEMNVSTLELGDSALYLCASSLGQGASPLHFGNGTRLTVT.

CDR3 loop: CASSRGEAGGELFF. The CDR3 nucleotides are TGTGCCAGCAGCCGCGGGGAGGCAGGCGGGGAGCTGTTTTTT. V usage is TRBV6-2 or TRBV6-3 and J usage is TRBJ2-2; D is possibly TRBD2 (6 bases). The V end lost 6 bases, the J end lost 7 bases, and 15 bases lay between the germline ends. The CDR3 has 14 amino acids. The germline V gene encodes CDR1 MNHEY and CDR2 SVGEGT.

The genes are TRBV6-6 and TRBJ1-6; TRBD1 agrees at 9 bases. J lost 3 bases, V lost 5 bases, and 14 bases had no gene match. The CDR3 length is 19 residues. Germline CDR1 and CDR2: MNHNY and SVGAGI (reference sequence). The CDR3 protein is CASSPNFRQGVYYNSPLHF. The CDR3 DNA sequence: TGTGCCAGCAGTCCAAACTTTAGACAGGGGGTTTACTATAATTCACCCCTCCACTTT.

This clone came up once. The chain is built from TRBV7-2 and TRBJ2-2; no reliable D call. The germline CDR1 and CDR2 sequences are SGHTA and FQGNSA. The CDR3 spans 13 residues. The germline V and J ends were trimmed by 5 bases and 6 bases, with 10 bases remaining between them. The CDR3 sequence: CASSLRVPGELFF. The CDR3, as DNA: TGTGCCAGCAGCCTCCGGGTACCCGGGGAGCTGTTTTTT.

V usage is TRBV28 and J usage is TRBJ1-5; tentative D call: TRBD1 (5 bases). V shed 7 bases and J shed 4 bases, with 14 bases lying between them. Germline V gene lookup returns CDR1 MDHEN and CDR2 SYDVKM. This CDR3 is 14 amino acids long. This CDR3 reads CASISAQGNQPQHF. The CDR3 bases are TGTGCCAGCATCTCGGCGCAGGGTAATCAGCCCCAGCATTTT.

V usage is TRBV7-3 and J usage is TRBJ1-2; maybe TRBD1 (5 bases). Germline CDR1 is SGHTA and CDR2 is FQGTGA. V lost 2 bases and J lost 4, with 17 bases in between. The CDR3 extends over 16 amino acids. In DNA form, the CDR3 reads TGTGCCAGCAGCTTACCGGGCGGGGGGAGTAGCTATGGCTACACCTTC. Translated: CASSLPGGGSSYGYTF.

V gene TRBV12-3 or TRBV12-4 combines with J gene TRBJ2-7; perhaps TRBD2 as D (5 bases). With 8 bases removed from V and 2 bases from J, the gap between germline ends came to 10 bases. The CDR3 loop spans 12 amino acids. The CDR3 loop is CASGLGTYEQYF. Written as DNA, the CDR3 is TGTGCCAGCGGACTTGGAACCTACGAGCAGTACTTC.

The rearrangement joins TRBV12-5 to TRBJ2-1, with TRBD2 matching over 9 bases. The CDR3 has 14 amino acids. Germline V lookup: CDR1 LGHNT, CDR2 FRNRAP. V was pared by 7 bases and J by 3 bases, with 4 bases of the junction left unmatched. Here the CDR3 DNA reads TGTGCTAGTGCCATTAGCGGGGGCTACAATGAGCAGTTCTTC. It encodes CASAISGGYNEQFF.

The chain carries TRBV10-3 and TRBJ2-5; 7 bases align to TRBD1. With 2 bases clipped from V and 2 bases from J, the junction kept 5 bases outside the gene matches. The germline V gene encodes CDR1 ENHRY and CDR2 SYGVKD. The length of the CDR3 is 15 residues. The CDR3 DNA reads TGTGCCATCAGTGAGCAAGACAGGGCGCAAGAGACCCAGTACTTC. Amino acid sequence: CAISEQDRAQETQYF.

The J gene is TRBJ2-1, the V gene TRBV6-2 or TRBV6-3, with TRBD2 matching 8 bases. J lost 3 bases, V lost 2 bases, and 3 bases had no gene match. There are 15 residues in the CDR3. The germline V gene has CDR1 MNHEY and CDR2 SVGEGT. CDR3 protein: CASSYRSGGYNEQFF. CDR3 DNA: TGTGCCAGCAGTTACAGGAGCGGGGGCTACAATGAGCAGTTCTTC.

The CDR3 DNA reads as TGCGCCAGCAGCCTATCAATTCGAGGAGGGACTGAAGCTTTCTTT. It codes for CASSLSIRGGTEAFF. This chain uses TRBV4-1 with TRBJ1-1, with unresolved D. The CDR3 covers 15 residues. CDR1 is MGHRA and CDR2 is YSYEKL in the germline V gene. V was cut by 4 bases and J by 5 bases, with 17 bases left in between.

The rearrangement joins TRBV27 to TRBJ2-5; 7 positions agree with TRBD2. The CDR3 is 15 residues long. Germline V gives CDR1 MNHEY, CDR2 SMNVEV (reference sequence). V gave up 3 bases and J gave up 5 bases; unmatched junction bases: 9. DNA of the CDR3: TGTGCCAGCAGTTTCGGAGCGGGGTCTTGGGAGACCCAGTACTTC. This sequence encodes CASSFGAGSWETQYF.

This sequence joins TRBV7-8 and TRBJ1-6; 9 positions match TRBD1. The junction had 9 bases not matched to a gene; V was cut back by 1 base and J by 8 bases. This CDR3 spans 17 amino acids. Germline loops: CDR1 SGHVS, CDR2 FQNEAQ. CDR3 bases: TGTGCCAGCAGCTTAGTACCGGGACAGGGTAATTATTCACCCCTCCACTTT. Translation: CASSLVPGQGNYSPLHF.